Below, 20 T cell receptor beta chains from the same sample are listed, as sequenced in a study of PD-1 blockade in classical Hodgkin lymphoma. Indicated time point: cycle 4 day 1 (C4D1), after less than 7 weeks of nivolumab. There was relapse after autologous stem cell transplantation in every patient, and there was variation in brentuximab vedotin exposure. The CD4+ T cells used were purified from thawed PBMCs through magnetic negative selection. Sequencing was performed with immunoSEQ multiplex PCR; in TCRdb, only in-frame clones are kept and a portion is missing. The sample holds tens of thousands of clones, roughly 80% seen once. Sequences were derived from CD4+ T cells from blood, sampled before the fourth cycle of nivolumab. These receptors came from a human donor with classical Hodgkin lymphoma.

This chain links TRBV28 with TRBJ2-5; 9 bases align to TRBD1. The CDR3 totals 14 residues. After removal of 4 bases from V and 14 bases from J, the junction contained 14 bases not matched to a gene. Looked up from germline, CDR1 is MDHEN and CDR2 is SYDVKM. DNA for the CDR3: TGTGCCAGCAGTTCCTCGGGACAGGGATATCGGCCCTACTTC. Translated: CASSSSGQGYRPYF. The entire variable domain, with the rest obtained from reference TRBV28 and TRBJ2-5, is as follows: DVKVTQSSRYLVKRTGEKVFLECVQDMDHENMFWYRQDPGLGLRLIYFSYDVKMKEKGDIPEGYSVSREKKERFSLILESASTNQTSMYLCASSSSGQGYRPYFGPGTRLLVL.

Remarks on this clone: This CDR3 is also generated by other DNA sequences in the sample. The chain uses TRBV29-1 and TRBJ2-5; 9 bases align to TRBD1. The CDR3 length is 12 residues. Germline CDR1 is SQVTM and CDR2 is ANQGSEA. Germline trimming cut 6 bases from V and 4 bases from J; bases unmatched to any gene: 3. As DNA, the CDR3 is TGCAGCGTCAGGACAGGGGTAGAGACCCAGTACTTC. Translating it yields CSVRTGVETQYF.

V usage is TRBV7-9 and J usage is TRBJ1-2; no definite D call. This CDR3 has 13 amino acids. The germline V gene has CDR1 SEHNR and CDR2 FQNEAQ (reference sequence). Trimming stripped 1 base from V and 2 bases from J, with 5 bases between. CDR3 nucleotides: TGTGCCAGCAGCTTAGTTCACAACTATGGCTACACCTTC. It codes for CASSLVHNYGYTF.

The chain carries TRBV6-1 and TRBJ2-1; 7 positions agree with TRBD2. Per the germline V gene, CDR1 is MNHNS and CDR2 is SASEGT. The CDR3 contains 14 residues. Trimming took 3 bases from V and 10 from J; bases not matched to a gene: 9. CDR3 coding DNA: TGTGCCAGCAGTGAGGGCGGGGAGGGGTACGAGCAGTTCTTC. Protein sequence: CASSEGGEGYEQFF.

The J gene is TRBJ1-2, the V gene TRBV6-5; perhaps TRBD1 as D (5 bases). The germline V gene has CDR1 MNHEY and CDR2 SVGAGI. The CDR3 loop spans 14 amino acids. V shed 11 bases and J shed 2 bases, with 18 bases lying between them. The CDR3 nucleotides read TGTGCCGTCCGCCGGGGCCAGCTAAACTATGGCTACACCTTC. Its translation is CAVRRGQLNYGYTF.

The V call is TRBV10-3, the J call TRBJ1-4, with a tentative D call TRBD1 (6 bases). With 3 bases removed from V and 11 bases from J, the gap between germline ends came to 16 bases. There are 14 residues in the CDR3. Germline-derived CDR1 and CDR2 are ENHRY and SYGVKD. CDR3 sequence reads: CAISEQGVESKLFF. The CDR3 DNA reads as TGTGCCATCAGTGAACAGGGAGTGGAGAGTAAACTGTTTTTT.

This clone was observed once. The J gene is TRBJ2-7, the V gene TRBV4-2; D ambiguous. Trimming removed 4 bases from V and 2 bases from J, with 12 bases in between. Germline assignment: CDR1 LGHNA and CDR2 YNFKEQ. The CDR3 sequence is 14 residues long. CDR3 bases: TGTGCCAGCAGCCCTGGCTCTGATCCCTACGAGCAGTACTTC. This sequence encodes CASSPGSDPYEQYF.

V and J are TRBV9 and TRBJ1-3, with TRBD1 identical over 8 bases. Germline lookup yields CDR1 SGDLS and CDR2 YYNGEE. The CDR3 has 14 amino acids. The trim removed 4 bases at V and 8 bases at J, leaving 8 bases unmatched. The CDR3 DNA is TGTGCCAGCAGCCCGAGAGGACAGGGCGACACCATATATTTT. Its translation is CASSPRGQGDTIYF. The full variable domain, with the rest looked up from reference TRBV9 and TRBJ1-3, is DSGVTQTPKHLITATGQRVTLRCSPRSGDLSVYWYQQSLDQGLQFLIQYYNGEERAKGNILERFSAQQFPDLHSELNLSSLELGDSALYFCASSPRGQGDTIYFGEGSWLTVV.

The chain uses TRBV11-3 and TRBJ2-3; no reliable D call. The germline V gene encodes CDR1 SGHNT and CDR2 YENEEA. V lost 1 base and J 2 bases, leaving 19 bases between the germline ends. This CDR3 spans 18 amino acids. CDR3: CASSLVPPQIPFTDTQYF. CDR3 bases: TGTGCCAGCAGCTTAGTCCCTCCACAGATACCATTCACAGATACGCAGTATTTT.

CDR3 bases: TGTGCCAGCAGCTTGGTACAGTCCTACAATGAGCAGTTCTTC. Translating it yields CASSLVQSYNEQFF. The chain employs TRBV11-3 and TRBJ2-1; D remains ambiguous. The CDR3 contains 14 residues. Germline values: CDR1 SGHNT, CDR2 YENEEA. V was cut by 3 bases and J by 1 base, with 7 bases left in between. The full variable domain, its missing parts supplied by reference TRBV11-3 and TRBJ2-1, is EAGVVQSPRYKIIEKKQPVAFWCNPISGHNTLYWYLQNLGQGPELLIRYENEEAVDDSQLPKDRFSAERLKGVDSTLKIQPAELGDSAVYLCASSLVQSYNEQFFGPGTRLTVL.

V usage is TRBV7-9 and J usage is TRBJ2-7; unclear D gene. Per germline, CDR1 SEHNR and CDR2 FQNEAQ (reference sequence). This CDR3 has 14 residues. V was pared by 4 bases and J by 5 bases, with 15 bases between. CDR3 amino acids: CASSSQGSAHEQYF. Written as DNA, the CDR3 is TGTGCCAGCAGCTCTCAAGGGTCGGCCCACGAGCAGTACTTC.

The CDR3 region is CASSRVNRADNYGYTF. CDR3 in DNA: TGTGCCAGTAGTAGGGTCAACCGGGCGGATAACTATGGCTACACCTTC. This chain links TRBV19 with TRBJ1-2; D is undetermined. The CDR3 has 16 residues. CDR1 and CDR2 from the germline V gene are LNHDA and SQIVND (reference sequence). The V and J ends lost 4 bases and 1 base respectively, with 16 bases between them.

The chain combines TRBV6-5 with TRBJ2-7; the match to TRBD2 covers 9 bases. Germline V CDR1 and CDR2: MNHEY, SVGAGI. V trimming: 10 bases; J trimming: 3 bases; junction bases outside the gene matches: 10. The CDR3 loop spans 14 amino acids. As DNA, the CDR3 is TGTGCCACGGCTAGCGGGACTGCGTACTACGAGCAGTACTTC. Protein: CATASGTAYYEQYF.

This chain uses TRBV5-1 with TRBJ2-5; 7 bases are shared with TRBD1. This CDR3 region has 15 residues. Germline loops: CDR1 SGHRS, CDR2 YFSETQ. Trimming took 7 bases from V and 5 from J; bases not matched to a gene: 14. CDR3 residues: CASQQGVGVKETQYF. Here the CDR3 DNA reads TGCGCCAGCCAGCAGGGGGTGGGGGTGAAGGAGACCCAGTACTTC.

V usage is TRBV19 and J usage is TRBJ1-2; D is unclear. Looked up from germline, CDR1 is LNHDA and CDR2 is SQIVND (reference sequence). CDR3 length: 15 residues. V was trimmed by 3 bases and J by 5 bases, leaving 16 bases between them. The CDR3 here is CASSIQRSGLYGYTF. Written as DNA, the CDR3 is TGTGCCAGTAGTATCCAACGAAGCGGCCTATATGGCTACACCTTC.

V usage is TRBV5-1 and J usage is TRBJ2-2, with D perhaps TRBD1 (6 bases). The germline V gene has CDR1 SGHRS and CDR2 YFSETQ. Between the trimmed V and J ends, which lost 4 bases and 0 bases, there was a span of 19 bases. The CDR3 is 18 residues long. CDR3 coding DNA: TGCGCCAGCAGCCCCGCAAGATTTGGGGGCGCGAACACCGGGGAGCTGTTTTTT. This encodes CASSPARFGGANTGELFF.

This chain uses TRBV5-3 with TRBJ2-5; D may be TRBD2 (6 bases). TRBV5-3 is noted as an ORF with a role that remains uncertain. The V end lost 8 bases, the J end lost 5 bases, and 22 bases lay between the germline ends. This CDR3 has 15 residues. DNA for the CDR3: TGTGCCAGCAGCCCCCCCGGACTTGGGGGGGAGACCCAGTACTTC. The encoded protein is CASSPPGLGGETQYF.

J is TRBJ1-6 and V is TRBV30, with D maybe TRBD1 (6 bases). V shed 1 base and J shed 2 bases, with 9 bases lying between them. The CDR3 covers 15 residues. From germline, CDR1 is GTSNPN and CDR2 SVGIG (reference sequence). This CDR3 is CAWSADRTYNSPLHF. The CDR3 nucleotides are TGTGCCTGGAGTGCAGACAGGACCTATAATTCACCCCTCCACTTT.

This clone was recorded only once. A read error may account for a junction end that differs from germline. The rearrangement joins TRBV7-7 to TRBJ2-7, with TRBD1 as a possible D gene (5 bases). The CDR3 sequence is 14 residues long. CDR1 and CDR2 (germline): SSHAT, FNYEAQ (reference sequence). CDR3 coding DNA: TGTGCTAGCAGCTTAGGCAGGGACTCCTACGAGCAGTACTTC. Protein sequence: CASSLGRDSYEQYF. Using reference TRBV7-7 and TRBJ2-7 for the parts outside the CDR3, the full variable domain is GAGVSQSPRYKVTKRGQDVTLRCDPISSHATLYWYQQALGQGPEFLTYFNYEAQPDKSGLPSDRFSAERPEGSISTLTIQRTEQRDSAMYRCASSLGRDSYEQYFGPGTRLTVT.

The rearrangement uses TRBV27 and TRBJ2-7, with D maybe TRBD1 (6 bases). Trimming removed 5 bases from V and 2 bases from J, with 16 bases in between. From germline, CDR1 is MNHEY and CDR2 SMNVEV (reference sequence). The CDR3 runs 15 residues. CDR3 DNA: TGTGCCAGCAGTCCCAAAATACAGGGCACCTACGAGCAGTACTTC. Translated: CASSPKIQGTYEQYF.